This T cell receptor beta chain stems from a study of blood T cells in healthy people across ages. Broader study findings: Getting older went along with TCR beta diversity per million T cells dropping roughly linearly.

This clonotype was observed at least ten times. Its antigen is undetermined. Through a sample-barcoded 5' primer and a J-beta primer mix, a second PCR was run for about 6 to 11 cycles. TCRdb redid the calling of the 5' RACE reads with MiXCR, one entry per CDR3 protein. This sample has roughly 500,000 distinct CDR3 sequences, with 24% found just once. Separately, the same data were catalogued under a study of T cells of mothers and their children.

This TCR came from a boy aged 5-17 years in good health. Input material: blood.

The CDR3 sequence: CASSPSGAADTQYF. In nucleotides, the CDR3 is TGTGCCAGCTCACCGAGTGGCGCAGCAGATACGCAGTATTTT. V usage is TRBV18 and J usage is TRBJ2-3, with D unclear. The ends were cut back, 3 bases at V and 4 bases at J, with 11 bases in the middle. The CDR3 runs 14 residues. CDR1 is KGHSH and CDR2 is LQKENI in the germline V gene.